This TCR beta chain is from a study of early T cells in non-severe SARS-CoV-2 infection (dated by TCRdb to about 2021). Notes on the research overall: Bulk RNA from unsorted whole blood was used for TCR sequencing, so alpha and beta chains could not be paired.

Receptor amplification or capture employed 5' RACE. The reads were generated on a NextSeq 500. The TCR library protocol attached unique molecular identifiers to individual cDNA molecules to correct for sequencing error and PCR bias. Both TCR alpha and beta chains were sequenced, and tight co-correlation was observed between alpha and beta sequence abundances in each sample. Per the source publication's procedure: Decombinator V4 was used to perform V gene, J gene and CDR3 annotation of TCR sequences. TCRs were defined as expanded if a significant change between any two time points was detected under a Poisson model with p below 0.0001. TCR abundances were normalised to the total number of TCRs sequenced in each sample and reported as counts per million. TRAV1-2 paired with TRAJ12, TRAJ20 or TRAJ33 defined MAIT TCRs, while TRAV10 paired with TRAJ18 defined iNKT TCRs. VDJdb, accessed 1 November 2021, was searched for CMV, EBV and SARS-CoV-2 annotated TCRs, with TCRs annotated for multiple antigens excluded. The raw public reads went through TCRdb reprocessing: fastp at Q25, MiXCR clone calling, in-frame beta chains kept. One record per CDR3 amino acid sequence lists the most common genes and DNA. What appears here as the V and J calls and clone size reflects TCRdb's work, not the paper's. This sample gives just under 65,000 distinct CDR3 sequences in total; approximately 10% of them show up just once. Roughly 3% of the sample is taken by the ten largest.

Comments on this clonotype: The antigen it binds to is not known. Base qualities are not recorded, but no much larger clone differs from it by a single base.

Via the germline V gene, CDR1 is SGHRS and CDR2 YFSETQ. Relative to germline, V is missing 0 bases and J is missing 1 base, with 3 bases of the junction outside any gene match. From the cysteine up to the phenylalanine, the CDR3 has a length of 15 residues. Only the CDR3 DNA stays, 45 bases, in frame from base 1. Results the study describes overall, beyond this receptor: Matching against VDJdb was skewed toward anti-spike CD8 responses, likely underestimated virus-specific expansions, and missed private and CD4 specificities.

The study was a case-control design nested within a healthcare worker cohort in London, UK, with weekly nasopharyngeal swab PCR tests and blood sampling. Healthcare workers were recruited during the week of the UK lockdown, between 23 and 31 March 2020, and followed weekly for up to roughly 16 weeks. The sequence was collected from an adult who was a healthcare worker with PCR-confirmed SARS-CoV-2 infection or an uninfected control (not recorded which). This sequence uses TRBV5-1 and TRBJ2-7, with 8 bases aligning to TRBD2. The material sequenced was whole blood, taken at baseline. The CDR3 protein: CASSLAASGSYEQYF. The DNA sequence reads TGCGCCAGCAGCTTGGCGGCTAGCGGGTCCTACGAGCAGTACTTC.